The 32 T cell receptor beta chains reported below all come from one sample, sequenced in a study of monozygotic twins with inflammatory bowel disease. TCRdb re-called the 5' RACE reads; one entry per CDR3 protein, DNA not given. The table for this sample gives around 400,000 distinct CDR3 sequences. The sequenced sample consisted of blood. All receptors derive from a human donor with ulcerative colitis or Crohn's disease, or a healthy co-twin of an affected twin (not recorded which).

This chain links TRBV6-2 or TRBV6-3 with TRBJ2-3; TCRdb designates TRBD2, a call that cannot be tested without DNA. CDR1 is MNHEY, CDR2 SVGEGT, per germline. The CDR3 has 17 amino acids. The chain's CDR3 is CASSWGTSGYVADTQYF.

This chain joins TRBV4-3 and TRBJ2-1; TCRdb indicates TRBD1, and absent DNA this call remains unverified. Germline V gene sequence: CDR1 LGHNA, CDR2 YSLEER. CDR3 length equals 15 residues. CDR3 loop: CASSEGTGWYNEQFF.

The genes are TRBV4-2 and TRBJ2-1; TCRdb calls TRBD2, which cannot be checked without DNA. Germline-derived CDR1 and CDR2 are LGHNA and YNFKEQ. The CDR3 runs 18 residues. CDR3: CASSQDGLAGGPSDEQFF.

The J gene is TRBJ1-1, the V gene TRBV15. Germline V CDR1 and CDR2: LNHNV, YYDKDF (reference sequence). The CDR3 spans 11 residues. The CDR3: CATSRDQEAFF.

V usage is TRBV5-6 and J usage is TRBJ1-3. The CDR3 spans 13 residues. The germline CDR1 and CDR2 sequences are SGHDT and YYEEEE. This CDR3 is CASSLGRLNTIYF.

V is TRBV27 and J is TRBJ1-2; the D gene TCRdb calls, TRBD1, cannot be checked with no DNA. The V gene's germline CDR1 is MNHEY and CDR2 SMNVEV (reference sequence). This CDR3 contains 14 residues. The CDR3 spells CASSLSRPEYGYTF.

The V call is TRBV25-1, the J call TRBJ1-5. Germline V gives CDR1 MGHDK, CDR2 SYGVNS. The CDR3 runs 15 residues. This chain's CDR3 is CASSVGGEGNQPQHF.

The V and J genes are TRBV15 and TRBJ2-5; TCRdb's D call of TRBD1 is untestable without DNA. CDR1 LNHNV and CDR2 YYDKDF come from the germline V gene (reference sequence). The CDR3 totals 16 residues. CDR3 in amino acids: CATSRDPGQGGETQYF.

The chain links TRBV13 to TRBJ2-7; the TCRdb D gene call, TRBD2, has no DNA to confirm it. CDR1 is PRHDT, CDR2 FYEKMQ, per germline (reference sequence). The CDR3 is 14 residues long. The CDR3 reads CASSLGTRVYEQYF. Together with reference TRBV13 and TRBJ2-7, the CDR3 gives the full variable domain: AAGVIQSPRHLIKEKRETATLKCYPIPRHDTVYWYQQGPGQDPQFLISFYEKMQSDKGSIPDRFSAQQFSDYHSELNMSSLELGDSALYFCASSLGTRVYEQYFGPGTRLTVT.

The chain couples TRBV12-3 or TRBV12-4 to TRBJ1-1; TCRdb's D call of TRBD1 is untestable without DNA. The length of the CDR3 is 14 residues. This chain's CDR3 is CASSPSWGPTEAFF.

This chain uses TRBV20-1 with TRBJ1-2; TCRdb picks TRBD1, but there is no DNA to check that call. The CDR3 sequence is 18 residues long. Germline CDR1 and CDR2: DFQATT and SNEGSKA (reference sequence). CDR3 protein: CSARDLLRTGEGNYGYTF.

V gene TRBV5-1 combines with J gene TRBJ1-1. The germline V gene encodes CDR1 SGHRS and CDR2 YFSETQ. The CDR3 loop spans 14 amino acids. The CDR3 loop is CASSLDGDNTEAFF.

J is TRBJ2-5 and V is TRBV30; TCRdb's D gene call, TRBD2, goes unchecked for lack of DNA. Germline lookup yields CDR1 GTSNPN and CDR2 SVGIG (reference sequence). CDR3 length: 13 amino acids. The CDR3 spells CAWRFRGQETQYF.

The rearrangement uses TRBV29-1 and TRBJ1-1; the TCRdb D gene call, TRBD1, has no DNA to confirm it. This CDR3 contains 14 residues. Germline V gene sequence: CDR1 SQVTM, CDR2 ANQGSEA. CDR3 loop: CSVEWGALNTEAFF.

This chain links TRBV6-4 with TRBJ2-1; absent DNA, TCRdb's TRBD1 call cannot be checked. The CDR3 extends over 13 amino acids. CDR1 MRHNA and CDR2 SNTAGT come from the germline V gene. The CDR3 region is CASLAGTAKGQFF.

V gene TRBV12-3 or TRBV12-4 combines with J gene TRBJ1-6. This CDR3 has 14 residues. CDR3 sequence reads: CASSPTGGNSPLHF.

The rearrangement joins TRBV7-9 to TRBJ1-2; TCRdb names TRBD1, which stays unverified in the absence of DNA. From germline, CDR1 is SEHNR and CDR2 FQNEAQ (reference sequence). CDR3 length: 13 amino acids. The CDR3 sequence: CASSRPTGEGYTF.

CDR3: CASSQVGEQFF. The rearrangement links TRBV3-1 to TRBJ2-1. CDR1 and CDR2 (germline): LGHDT, YNNKEL (reference sequence). The CDR3 extends over 11 amino acids.

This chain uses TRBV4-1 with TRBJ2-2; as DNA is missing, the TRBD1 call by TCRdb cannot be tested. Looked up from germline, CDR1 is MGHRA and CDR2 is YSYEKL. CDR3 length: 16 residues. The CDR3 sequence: CASSQASGGNTGELFF.

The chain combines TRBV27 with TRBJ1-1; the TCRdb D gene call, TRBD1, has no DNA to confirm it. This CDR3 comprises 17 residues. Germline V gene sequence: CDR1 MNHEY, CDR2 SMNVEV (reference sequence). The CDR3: CASSPYAGILMNTEAFF.

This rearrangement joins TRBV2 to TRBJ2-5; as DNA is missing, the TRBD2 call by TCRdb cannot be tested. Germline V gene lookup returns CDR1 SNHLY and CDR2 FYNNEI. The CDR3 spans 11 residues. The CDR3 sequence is CASKESGTQYF.

This CDR3 reads CSAVGTAGELFF. This chain connects TRBV20-1 to TRBJ2-2. Germline CDR1 is DFQATT and CDR2 is SNEGSKA (reference sequence). The CDR3 sequence is 12 residues long.

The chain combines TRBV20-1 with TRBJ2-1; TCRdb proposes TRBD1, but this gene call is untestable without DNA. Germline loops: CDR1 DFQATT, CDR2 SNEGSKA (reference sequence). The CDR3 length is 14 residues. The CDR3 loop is CSAGGGRAHNEQFF.

Here the CDR3 reads CSAPDRGSGNTIYF. This rearrangement joins TRBV20-1 to TRBJ1-3; TCRdb outputs TRBD1, but without DNA this stays unchecked. This CDR3 is built from 14 residues. In germline, CDR1 is DFQATT, CDR2 SNEGSKA (reference sequence).

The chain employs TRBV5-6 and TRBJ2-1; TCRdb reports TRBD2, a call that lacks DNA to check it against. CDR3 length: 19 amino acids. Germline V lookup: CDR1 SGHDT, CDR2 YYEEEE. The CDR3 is CASSWAPFLLAQNDNEQFF.

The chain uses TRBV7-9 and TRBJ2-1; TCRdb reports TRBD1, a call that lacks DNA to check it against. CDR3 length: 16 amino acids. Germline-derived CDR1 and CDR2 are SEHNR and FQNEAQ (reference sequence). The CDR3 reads CASSLRTGTLPNEQFF.

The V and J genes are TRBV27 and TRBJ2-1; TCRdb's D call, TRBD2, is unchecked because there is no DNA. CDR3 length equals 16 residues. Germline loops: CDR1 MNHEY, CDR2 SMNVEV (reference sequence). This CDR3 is CASWRASGAIYTEQFF.

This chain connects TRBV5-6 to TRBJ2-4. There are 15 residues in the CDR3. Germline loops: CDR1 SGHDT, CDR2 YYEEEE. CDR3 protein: CASSIGSGAKNIQYF.

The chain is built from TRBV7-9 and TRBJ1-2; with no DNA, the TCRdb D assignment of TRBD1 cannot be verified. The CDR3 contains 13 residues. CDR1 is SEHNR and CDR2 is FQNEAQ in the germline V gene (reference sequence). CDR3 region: CASSLVSGDGYTF.

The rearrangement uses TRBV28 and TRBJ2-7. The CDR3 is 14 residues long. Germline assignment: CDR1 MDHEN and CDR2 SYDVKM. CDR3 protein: CASKIQSYSYEQYF.

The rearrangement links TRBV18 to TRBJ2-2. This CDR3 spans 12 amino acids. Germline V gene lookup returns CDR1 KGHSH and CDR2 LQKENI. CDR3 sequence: CASSLPIGELFF.

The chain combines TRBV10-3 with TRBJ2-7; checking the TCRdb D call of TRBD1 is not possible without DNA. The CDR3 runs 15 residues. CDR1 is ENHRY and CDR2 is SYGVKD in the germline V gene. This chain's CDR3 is CAISPGQQKGYEQYF.